A selection of T cell receptor beta chains follows, all from one sample in a study of T cell repertoires in cytomegalovirus infection. Their antigen targets remain unknown. In TCRdb, the reads were re-called with MiXCR into one record per CDR3 protein. The sample contains roughly 500,000 distinct CDR3 sequences, more than 30% of which appear only once. Specimen: cultured PBMCs, collected from culture after CMV antigen stimulation. The receptors were gathered from a human donor in good health (CMV status not recorded). Some clones in this sample may be carry-over from other donors' samples. Each CDR3 is given with its conserved first and last residue. The order of the fields is V gene, D gene, clone size, J gene, CDR3 protein, CDR3 DNA. D genes are given only for firm matches. Size is stated for part of the rows, as once, few or many counts, or as a class when the clone is expanded.

TRBV7-2	TRBD2	medium-sized	TRBJ2-1	CASSLWASGTYNEQFF	TGTGCCAGCAGCCTCTGGGCTAGCGGGACCTACAATGAGCAGTTCTTC
TRBV5-4	TRBD2	.	TRBJ2-5	CASSVPGLAGAVVETQYF	TGTGCCAGCAGCGTACCGGGACTAGCGGGAGCAGTTGTGGAGACCCAGTACTTC
TRBV11-2	TRBD1	.	TRBJ2-2	CASSLGRGQNTGELFF	TGTGCCAGCAGCTTGGGCAGGGGGCAGAACACCGGGGAGCTGTTTTTT
TRBV9	TRBD2	.	TRBJ2-1	CASSVALGIAGSNEQFF	TGTGCCAGCAGCGTAGCTCTTGGGATAGCGGGGAGCAATGAGCAGTTCTTC
TRBV28	TRBD1	.	TRBJ1-5	CASSPFRDSGLSSQPQHF	TGTGCCAGCAGTCCTTTCAGGGACAGTGGTCTGTCTAGTCAGCCCCAGCATTTT
TRBV20-1	.	.	TRBJ1-1	CSASGGSPEAFF	TGCAGTGCTAGCGGGGGGTCTCCTGAAGCTTTCTTT
TRBV12-3/TRBV12-4	.	.	TRBJ1-1	CASSLQEGGSTEAFF	TGTGCCAGCAGCTTACAGGAGGGAGGTAGCACTGAAGCTTTCTTT
TRBV7-2	TRBD1	many	TRBJ1-5	CASSLGDRGVQPQHF	TGTGCCAGCAGCTTAGGGGACAGGGGCGTACAGCCCCAGCATTTT
TRBV7-8	TRBD2	many	TRBJ2-5	CASSLALAGGIQETQYF	TGTGCCAGCAGCTTAGCCCTAGCGGGAGGGATCCAAGAGACCCAGTACTTC
TRBV4-3	TRBD2	.	TRBJ2-4	CASSTGTSGRSIQYF	TGCGCCAGCAGCACCGGGACTAGCGGGAGATCCATTCAGTACTTC
TRBV7-2	TRBD1	many	TRBJ2-5	CASSSNDRGKTQYF	TGTGCCAGCAGCTCGAACGACAGGGGGAAGACCCAGTACTTC
TRBV7-2	.	.	TRBJ2-3	CASSLELLADTQYF	TGTGCCAGCAGCTTAGAACTCTTGGCAGATACGCAGTATTTT
TRBV27	.	.	TRBJ2-6	CASLDLSGANVLTF	TGTGCCAGCCTGGACCTCTCTGGGGCCAACGTCCTGACTTTC
TRBV12-3/TRBV12-4	.	many	TRBJ2-3	CASRTGTDTQYF	TGTGCCAGCAGGACAGGCACAGATACGCAGTATTTT
TRBV7-6	.	few	TRBJ1-1	CASSLAPTIGTEAFF	TGTGCCAGCAGCTTAGCTCCAACTATCGGCACTGAAGCTTTCTTT
TRBV6-2/TRBV6-3	.	.	TRBJ2-1	CASSYPGLYEQFF	TGTGCCAGCAGTTACCCAGGTCTGTATGAGCAGTTCTTC
TRBV6-1	.	.	TRBJ2-1	CASSYPSGQNNEQFF	TGTGCCAGCAGTTACCCCTCCGGACAGAACAATGAGCAGTTCTTC
TRBV9	TRBD2	few	TRBJ2-1	CASSVGSESGRAGEQFF	TGTGCCAGCAGCGTAGGGAGCGAAAGCGGGAGGGCCGGTGAGCAGTTCTTC
TRBV7-2	.	.	TRBJ2-4	CASSYFPDLAKNIQYF	TGTGCCAGCAGCTACTTTCCGGACCTGGCCAAAAACATTCAGTACTTC
TRBV28	TRBD1	.	TRBJ1-5	CASSFLDRSQPQHF	TGTGCCAGCAGTTTCTTGGACAGGTCTCAGCCCCAGCATTTT
TRBV6-2/TRBV6-3	TRBD2	.	TRBJ2-5	CASSYSERGQETQYF	TGTGCCAGCAGTTACTCGGAGCGGGGGCAAGAGACCCAGTACTTC
TRBV4-3	TRBD2	few	TRBJ2-3	CASSQQMGLAGGTQYF	TGCGCCAGCAGCCAGCAAATGGGACTAGCGGGAGGCACGCAGTATTTT
TRBV7-4	.	.	TRBJ2-2	CASSRDSSTGELFF	TGTGCCAGCAGCCGGGACTCGAGCACCGGGGAGCTGTTTTTT
TRBV29-1	.	few	TRBJ2-3	CSVIPPSPSTDTQYF	TGCAGCGTTATCCCTCCGAGCCCTAGCACAGATACGCAGTATTTT
TRBV28	TRBD1	.	TRBJ2-5	CASNRGSRETQYF	TGTGCCAGCAACAGGGGAAGTCGTGAGACCCAGTACTTC
TRBV7-9	.	.	TRBJ2-3	CASSWISGGTDTQYF	TGTGCCAGCAGCTGGATCTCAGGGGGGACAGATACGCAGTATTTT
TRBV20-1	TRBD2	.	TRBJ2-3	CSTWDYLTDTQYF	TGCAGTACATGGGACTACCTCACAGATACGCAGTATTTT